These T cell receptor beta chains were read from a single sample in a study of shared clonotypes between healthy human individuals. Libraries were prepared by immunoSEQ multiplex PCR; TCRdb keeps only in-frame clonotypes and omits some of them. The table includes 1.4 million to 1.5 million clones, 95% to 97% detected once. Sequencing was done on a sample of naive CD4+ T cells sorted from blood. All receptors come from a man aged 25 to 40 in good health. Both conserved end residues are part of each CDR3. The D gene is left open where the match is weak. A row's size may be missing; if present it is once, few, many or a size class.

V gene	J gene	clone size	D gene	CDR3 DNA	CDR3 protein
TRBV7-7	TRBJ2-1	.	TRBD2	TGTGCCAGCAGCTTAAGGCCAGCGGGGACCAATGAGCAGTTCTTC	CASSLRPAGTNEQFF
TRBV28	TRBJ2-2	once	.	TGTGCCAGAACTTTTAGTCTGACCGGGGAGCTGTTTTTT	CARTFSLTGELFF
TRBV7-9	TRBJ2-3	.	.	TGTGCCAGCAGCTTAGGGGCATTACTCACAGATACGCAGTATTTT	CASSLGALLTDTQYF
TRBV13	TRBJ2-2	.	.	TGTGCCAGCAGCATCCGGCTGGGCGCCGGGGAGCTGTTTTTT	CASSIRLGAGELFF
TRBV12-5	TRBJ2-1	.	.	TGTGCTAGTGGTTTGGTAGGACGGGATTCAAATGAGCAGTTCTTC	CASGLVGRDSNEQFF
TRBV6-1	TRBJ1-4	.	.	TGTGCCAGCAGTGAAGGAGGCCCTAATGAAAAACTGTTTTTT	CASSEGGPNEKLFF
TRBV18	TRBJ2-1	.	.	TGTGCCAGCTCACTACAGGGTTACTCCTACAATGAGCAGTTCTTC	CASSLQGYSYNEQFF
TRBV29-1	TRBJ1-2	.	.	TGCAGCGTTGAAGAAAAGAACAGGTTTCATGGCTACACCTTC	CSVEEKNRFHGYTF
TRBV18	TRBJ2-7	.	TRBD2	TGTGCCAGCTCACCCGGACTAGCGTACAACTACGAGCAGTACTTC	CASSPGLAYNYEQYF
TRBV30	TRBJ2-7	.	.	TGTGCCTGGAACTTCGGAAGAAGTTACGAGCAGTACTTC	CAWNFGRSYEQYF